This TCR beta chain was sequenced during a study of yellow fever vaccine responses in identical twins. Study outcomes and limitations: On the reported evidence, twins' vaccine T cell responses seemed partly convergent and partly personalized.

On this clonotype itself: The antigen is undetermined.

Trimming took 5 bases from V and 2 from J, leaving 6 bases between them. From germline, CDR1 is SGHVS and CDR2 FQNEAQ. CDR3 length: 12 residues. Each CDR3 protein gets one entry after TCRdb re-called the RT-PCR reads with MiXCR. The sample consists of over 8,500 distinct CDR3 sequences, 77% of them appearing once. The clonotype was recovered from a woman younger than 35 who received the yellow fever vaccine. The material was T cells from blood (PBMCs), unsorted or a sorted subset (not recorded which), obtained before or after yellow fever vaccination (not recorded which). J is TRBJ2-5 and V is TRBV7-8; no definite D call. The CDR3 sequence: CASSPRQETQYF. The CDR3 DNA sequence: TGTGCCAGCAGCCCCAGGCAAGAGACCCAGTACTTC. Complete variable domain (other parts from reference TRBV7-8 and TRBJ2-5): GAGVSQSPRYKVAKRGQDVALRCDPISGHVSLFWYQQALGQGPEFLTYFQNEAQLDKSGLPSDRFFAERPEGSVSTLKIQRTQQEDSAVYLCASSPRQETQYFGPGTRLLVL.